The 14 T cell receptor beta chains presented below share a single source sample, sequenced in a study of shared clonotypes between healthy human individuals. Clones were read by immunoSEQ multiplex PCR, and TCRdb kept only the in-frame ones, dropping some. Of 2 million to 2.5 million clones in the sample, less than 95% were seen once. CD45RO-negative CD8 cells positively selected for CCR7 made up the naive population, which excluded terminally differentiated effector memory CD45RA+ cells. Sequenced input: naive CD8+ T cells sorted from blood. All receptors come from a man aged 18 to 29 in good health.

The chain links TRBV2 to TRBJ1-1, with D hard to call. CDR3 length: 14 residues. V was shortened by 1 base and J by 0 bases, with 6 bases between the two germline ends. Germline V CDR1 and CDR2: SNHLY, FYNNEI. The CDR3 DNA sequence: TGTGCCAGCAGTGAAGTTTATATGAACACTGAAGCTTTCTTT. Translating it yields CASSEVYMNTEAFF.

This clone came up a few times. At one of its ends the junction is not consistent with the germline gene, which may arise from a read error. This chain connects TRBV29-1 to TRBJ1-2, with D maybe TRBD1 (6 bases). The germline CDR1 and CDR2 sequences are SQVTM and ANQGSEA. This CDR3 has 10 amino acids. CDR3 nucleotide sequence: TGCAGCGTTGACGAGAGGGACACCAGCTTC. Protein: CSVDERDTSF.

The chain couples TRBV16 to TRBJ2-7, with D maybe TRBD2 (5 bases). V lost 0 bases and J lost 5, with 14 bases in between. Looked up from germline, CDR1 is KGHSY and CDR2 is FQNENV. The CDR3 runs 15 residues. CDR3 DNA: TGTGCCAGCAGCCAATCGTCGGGAAAGAGCCACGAGCAGTACTTC. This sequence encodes CASSQSSGKSHEQYF.

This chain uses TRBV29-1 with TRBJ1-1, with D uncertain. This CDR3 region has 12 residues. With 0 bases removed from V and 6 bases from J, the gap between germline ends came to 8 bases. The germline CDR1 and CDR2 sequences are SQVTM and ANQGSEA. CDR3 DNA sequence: TGCAGCGTTGAAGATTTGGCGGCTGAAGCTTTCTTT. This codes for CSVEDLAAEAFF.

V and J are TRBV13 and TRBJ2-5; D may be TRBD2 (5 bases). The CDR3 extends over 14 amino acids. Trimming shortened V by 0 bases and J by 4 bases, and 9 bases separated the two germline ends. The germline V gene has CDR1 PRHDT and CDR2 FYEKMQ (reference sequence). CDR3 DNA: TGTGCCAGCAGCTTAGGACCTGCGGGAGAGACCCAGTACTTC. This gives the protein CASSLGPAGETQYF.

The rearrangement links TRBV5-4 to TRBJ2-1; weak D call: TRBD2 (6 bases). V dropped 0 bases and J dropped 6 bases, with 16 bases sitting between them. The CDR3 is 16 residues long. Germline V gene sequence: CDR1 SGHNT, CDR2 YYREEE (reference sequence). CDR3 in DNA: TGTGCCAGCAGCTTGGATGGGAGGTCCAACGGCAATGAGCAGTTCTTC. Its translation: CASSLDGRSNGNEQFF.

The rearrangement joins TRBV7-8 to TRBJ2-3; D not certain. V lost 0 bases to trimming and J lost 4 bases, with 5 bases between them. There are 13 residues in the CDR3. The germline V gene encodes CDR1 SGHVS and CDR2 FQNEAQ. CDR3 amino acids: CASSLAVPDTQYF. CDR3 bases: TGTGCCAGCAGCTTAGCTGTTCCAGATACGCAGTATTTT. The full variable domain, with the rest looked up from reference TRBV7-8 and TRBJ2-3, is GAGVSQSPRYKVAKRGQDVALRCDPISGHVSLFWYQQALGQGPEFLTYFQNEAQLDKSGLPSDRFFAERPEGSVSTLKIQRTQQEDSAVYLCASSLAVPDTQYFGPGTRLTVL.

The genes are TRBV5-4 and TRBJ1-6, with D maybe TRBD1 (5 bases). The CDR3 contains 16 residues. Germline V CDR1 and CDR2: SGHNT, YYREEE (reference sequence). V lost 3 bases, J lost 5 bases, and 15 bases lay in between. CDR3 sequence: CASSSRGLENNSPLHF. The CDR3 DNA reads TGTGCCAGCAGCTCTAGGGGCCTCGAGAATAATTCACCCCTCCACTTT.

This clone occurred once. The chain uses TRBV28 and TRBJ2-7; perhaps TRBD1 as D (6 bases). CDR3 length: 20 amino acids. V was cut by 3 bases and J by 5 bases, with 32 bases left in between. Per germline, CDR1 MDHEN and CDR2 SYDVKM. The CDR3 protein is CASSLLHSGLIAQGSHEQYF. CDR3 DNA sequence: TGTGCCAGCAGTTTGTTACACTCGGGGTTGATCGCACAGGGATCCCACGAGCAGTACTTC.

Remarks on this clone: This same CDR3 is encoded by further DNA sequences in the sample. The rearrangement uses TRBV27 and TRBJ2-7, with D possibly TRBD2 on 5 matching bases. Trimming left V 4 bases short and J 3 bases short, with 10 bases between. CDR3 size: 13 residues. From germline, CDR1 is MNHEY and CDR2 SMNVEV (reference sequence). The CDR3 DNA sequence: TGTGCCAGCAGTTACGGGGTGAGCTACGAGCAGTACTTC. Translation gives CASSYGVSYEQYF.

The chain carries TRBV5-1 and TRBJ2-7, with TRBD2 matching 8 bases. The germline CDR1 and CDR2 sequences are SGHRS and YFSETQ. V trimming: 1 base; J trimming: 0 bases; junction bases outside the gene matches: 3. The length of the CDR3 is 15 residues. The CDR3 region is CASSLSGGPSYEQYF. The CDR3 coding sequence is TGCGCCAGCAGCTTGTCGGGGGGGCCCTCCTACGAGCAGTACTTC.

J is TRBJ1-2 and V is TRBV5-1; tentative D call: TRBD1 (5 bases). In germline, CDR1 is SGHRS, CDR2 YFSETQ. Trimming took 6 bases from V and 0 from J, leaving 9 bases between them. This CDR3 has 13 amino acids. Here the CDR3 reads CASNQGANYGYTF. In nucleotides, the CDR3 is TGCGCCAGCAATCAGGGCGCTAACTATGGCTACACCTTC. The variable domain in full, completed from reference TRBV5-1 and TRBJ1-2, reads KAGVTQTPRYLIKTRGQQVTLSCSPISGHRSVSWYQQTPGQGLQFLFEYFSETQRNKGNFPGRFSGRQFSNSRSEMNVSTLELGDSALYLCASNQGANYGYTFGSGTRLTVV.

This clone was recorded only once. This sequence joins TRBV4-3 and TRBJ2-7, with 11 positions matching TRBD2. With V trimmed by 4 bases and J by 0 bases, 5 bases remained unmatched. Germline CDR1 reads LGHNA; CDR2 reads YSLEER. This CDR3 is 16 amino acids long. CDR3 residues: CASSPGLAALSYEQYF. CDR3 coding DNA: TGCGCCAGCAGCCCGGGACTAGCGGCTCTCTCCTACGAGCAGTACTTC.

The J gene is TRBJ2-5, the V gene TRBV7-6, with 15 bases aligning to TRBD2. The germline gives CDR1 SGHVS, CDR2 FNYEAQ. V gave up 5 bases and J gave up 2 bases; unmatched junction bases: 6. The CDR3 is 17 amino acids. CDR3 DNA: TGTGCCAGCAGCCAGGGACTAGCGGGAGGATTTCAAGAGACCCAGTACTTC. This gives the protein CASSQGLAGGFQETQYF. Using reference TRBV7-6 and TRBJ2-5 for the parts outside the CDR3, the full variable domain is GAGVSQSPRYKVTKRGQDVALRCDPISGHVSLYWYRQALGQGPEFLTYFNYEAQQDKSGLPNDRFSAERPEGSISTLTIQRTEQRDSAMYRCASSQGLAGGFQETQYFGPGTRLLVL.